This T cell receptor beta chain was sequenced in a study of CD8+CD57+ T cells in acquired aplastic anemia (dated by TCRdb to the late 2010s). Context from the whole study: On average, sorted CD4+ and CD8+ cells yielded about 3 ug of extracted DNA, with a range of roughly 0.18 to 30 ug. CD8+CD57+ expansion was defined as frequency above the mean frequency observed in healthy subjects.

Worth noting for this clonotype: What antigen it recognizes has not been identified. No clone much larger than this one lies a single base away; base qualities are absent.

General study outcomes and caveats: Although some 28 CD8+ CDR3 sequences were shared by patients and controls, these sequences appeared highly expressed in patients and within the immunodominant clones of patients. CD8+ Simpson's diversity did not differ significantly between patients and healthy controls (P=0.060).

V trim: 2 bases; J trim: 7 bases; unmatched bases: 8. Its CDR3 holds 15 amino acids, cysteine through phenylalanine. Only CDR3 DNA remains: 45 bases, in frame from the first base. The germline V gene supplies CDR1 SGHTA and CDR2 FQGNSA. TCR beta VDJ combination and CDR3 sequence profiling used genomic DNA as the template. An Illumina HiSeq 2000 was used for TCR repertoire sequencing. On the authors' methods: TRBV/TRBJ rearrangement plots, CDR3 size and DJ length profiles, and Simpson's diversity index were used to evaluate the repertoires. Whichever DNA sequence was most abundant in the deep sequencing data was defined as the immunodominant clone. CDR3 amino acid sequences were checked for sharing across subjects and were also compared against the VDJdb database and published repertoires. TCRdb handled the public reads itself, with Q25 trimming in fastp and clone calling in MiXCR, and kept productive beta chains. Rows merge per CDR3 protein into single entries with the most common DNA and genes. TCRdb's processing, not the authors' own work, is the source of the V and J calls. This sample has more than 150,000 distinct CDR3 sequences in its table, and approximately 48% of those were observed once. The ten largest clones represent under 15% of the sample.

The patients picked for sequencing were ones in whom flow cytometry had shown an expansion of CD8+CD57+ cells. Every patient had a diagnosis of severe acquired aplastic anemia based on International Study of Aplastic Anemia and Agranulocytosis and Camitta criteria. Patients had received no therapy at the time of blood sampling. TCR repertoires of sorted CD4+ and CD8+ blood T cells from severe aplastic anemia patients and healthy subjects were deep-sequenced in the study. In the USA, patient enrollment took place under clinicaltrials.gov protocols 00001620, 01623167, 00001397, 00071045, 00081523 and 00961064. Ficoll-Paque density gradient centrifugation was used to isolate peripheral blood mononuclear cells. CD4+ and CD8+ T cells were sorted by FACS or magnetic beads before DNA extraction.

The clonotype was recovered from a human donor with aplastic anemia. Sequenced material: sorted CD4+, CD8+, or CD8+CD57+ T cells (not recorded which) from PBMCs. The rearranged segments are TRBV7-2 and TRBJ1-3, with 7 bases in between that match TRBD1. The CDR3 reads as follows: CASSLQVSRGNTIYF. In nucleotides, the sequence is TGTGCCAGCAGCTTACAGGTATCCAGGGGGAACACCATATATTTT. Here the CDR3 is joined to the reference TRBV7-2 and TRBJ1-3 genes, and the full variable domain is: GAGVSQSPSNKVTEKGKDVELRCDPISGHTALYWYRQSLGQGLEFLIYFQGNSAPDKSGLPSDRFSAERTGGSVSTLTIQRTQQEDSAVYLCASSLQVSRGNTIYFGEGSWLTVV.